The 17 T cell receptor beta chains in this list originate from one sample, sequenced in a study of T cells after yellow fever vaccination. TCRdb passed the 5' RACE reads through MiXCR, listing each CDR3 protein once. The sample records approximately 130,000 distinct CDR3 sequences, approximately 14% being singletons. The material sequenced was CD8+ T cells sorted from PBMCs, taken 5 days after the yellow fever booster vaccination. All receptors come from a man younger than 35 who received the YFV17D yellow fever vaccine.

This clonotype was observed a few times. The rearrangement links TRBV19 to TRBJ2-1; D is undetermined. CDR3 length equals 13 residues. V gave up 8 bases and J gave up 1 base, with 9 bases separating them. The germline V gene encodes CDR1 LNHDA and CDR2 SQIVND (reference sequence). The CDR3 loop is CASLSESYNEQFF. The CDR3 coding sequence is TGTGCCAGTCTTTCCGAATCCTACAATGAGCAGTTCTTC.

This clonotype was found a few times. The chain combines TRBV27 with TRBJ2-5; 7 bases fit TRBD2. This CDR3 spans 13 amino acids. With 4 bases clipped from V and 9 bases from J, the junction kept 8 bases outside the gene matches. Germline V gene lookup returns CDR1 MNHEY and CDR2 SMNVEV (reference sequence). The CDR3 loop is CASSSVVRGAQYF. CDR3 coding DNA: TGTGCCAGCAGTTCTGTGGTCCGGGGGGCCCAGTACTTC.

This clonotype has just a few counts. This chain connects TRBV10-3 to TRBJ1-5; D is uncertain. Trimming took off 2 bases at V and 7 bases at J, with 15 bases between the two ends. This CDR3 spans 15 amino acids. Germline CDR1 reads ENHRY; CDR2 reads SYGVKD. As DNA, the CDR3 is TGTGCCATCAGTGAGAATGTGGAGATTGGGCAGCCCCAGCATTTT. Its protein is CAISENVEIGQPQHF.

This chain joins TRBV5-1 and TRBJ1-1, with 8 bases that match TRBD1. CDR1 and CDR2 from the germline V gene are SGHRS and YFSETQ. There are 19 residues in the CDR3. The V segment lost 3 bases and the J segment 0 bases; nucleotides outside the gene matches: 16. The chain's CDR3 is CASSSVHLAGQGMNTEAFF. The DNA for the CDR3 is TGCGCCAGCAGCTCAGTGCACCTGGCCGGACAGGGAATGAACACTGAAGCTTTCTTT.

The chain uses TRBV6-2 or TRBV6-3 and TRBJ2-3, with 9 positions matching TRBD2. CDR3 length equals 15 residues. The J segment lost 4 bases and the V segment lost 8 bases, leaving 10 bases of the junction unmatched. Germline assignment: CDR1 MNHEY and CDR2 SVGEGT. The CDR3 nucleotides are TGTGCCAGCGGGCTGGGCGGGGGGGCCCCAGATACGCAGTATTTT. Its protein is CASGLGGGAPDTQYF.

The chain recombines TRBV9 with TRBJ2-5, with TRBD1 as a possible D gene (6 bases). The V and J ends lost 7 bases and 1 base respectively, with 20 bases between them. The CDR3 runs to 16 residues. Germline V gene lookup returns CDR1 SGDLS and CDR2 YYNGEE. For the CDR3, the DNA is TGTGCCAGCCAGCCAGGGGCCACCTCTAGCCAAGAGACCCAGTACTTC. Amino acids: CASQPGATSSQETQYF.

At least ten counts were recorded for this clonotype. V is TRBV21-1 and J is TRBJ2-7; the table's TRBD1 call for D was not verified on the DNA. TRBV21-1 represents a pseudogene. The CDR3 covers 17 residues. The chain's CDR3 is CASSTHPWATVVNEQYV. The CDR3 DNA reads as TGTGCCAGCAGCACACACCCATGGGCGACAGTGGTCAACGAGCAGTACGTC.

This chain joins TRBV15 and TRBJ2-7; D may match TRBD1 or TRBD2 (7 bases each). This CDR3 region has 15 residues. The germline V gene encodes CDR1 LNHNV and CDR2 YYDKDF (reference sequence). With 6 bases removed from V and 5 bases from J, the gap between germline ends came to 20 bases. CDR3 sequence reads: CATRGAGGGGHEQYF. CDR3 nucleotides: TGTGCCACCAGGGGGGCAGGGGGGGGGGGGCACGAGCAGTACTTC.

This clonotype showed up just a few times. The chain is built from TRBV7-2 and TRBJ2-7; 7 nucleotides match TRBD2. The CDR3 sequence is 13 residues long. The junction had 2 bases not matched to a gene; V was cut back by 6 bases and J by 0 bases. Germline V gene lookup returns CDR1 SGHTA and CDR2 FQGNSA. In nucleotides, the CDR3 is TGTGCCAGCAGGGGGGGGTCCTCCTACGAGCAGTACTTC. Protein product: CASRGGSSYEQYF.

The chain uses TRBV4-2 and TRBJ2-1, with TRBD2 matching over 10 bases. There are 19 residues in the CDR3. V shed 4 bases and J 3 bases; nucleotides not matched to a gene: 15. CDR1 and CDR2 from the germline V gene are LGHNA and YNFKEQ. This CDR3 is CASSPAPLVIAGGYNEQFF. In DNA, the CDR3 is TGTGCCAGCAGCCCCGCCCCACTCGTAATAGCGGGGGGCTACAATGAGCAGTTCTTC.

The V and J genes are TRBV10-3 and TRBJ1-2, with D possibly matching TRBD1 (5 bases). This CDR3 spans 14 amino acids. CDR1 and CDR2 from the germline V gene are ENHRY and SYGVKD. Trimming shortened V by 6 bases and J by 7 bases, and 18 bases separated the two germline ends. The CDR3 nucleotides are TGTGCCATCAGGGGGGATCTGGCTAAGGCTGGCTACACCTTC. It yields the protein CAIRGDLAKAGYTF.

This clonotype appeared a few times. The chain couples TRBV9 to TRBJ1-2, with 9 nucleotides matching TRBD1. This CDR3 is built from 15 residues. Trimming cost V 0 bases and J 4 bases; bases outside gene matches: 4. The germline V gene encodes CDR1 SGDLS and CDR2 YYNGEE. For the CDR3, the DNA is TGTGCCAGCAGCGTAGGTACAGGGGGCACCTATGGCTACACCTTC. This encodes CASSVGTGGTYGYTF.

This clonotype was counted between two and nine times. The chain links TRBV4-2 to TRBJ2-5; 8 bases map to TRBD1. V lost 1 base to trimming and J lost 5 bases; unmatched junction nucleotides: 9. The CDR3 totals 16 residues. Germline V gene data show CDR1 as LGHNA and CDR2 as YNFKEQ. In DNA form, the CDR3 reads TGTGCCAGCAGCCAAGGAACCGGGACAGGCGGCGAGACCCAGTACTTC. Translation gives CASSQGTGTGGETQYF.

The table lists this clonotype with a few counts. The CDR3 region has the DNA TGCAGTGCTAGTGACGGGGGATCCTACGAGCAGTACGTC. Protein product: CSASDGGSYEQYV. V gene TRBV20-1 combines with J gene TRBJ2-7; TRBD2 might be the D (6 bases). Germline V gene sequence: CDR1 DFQATT, CDR2 SNEGSKA (reference sequence). This CDR3 region has 13 residues. The V gene lost 3 bases and the J gene lost 1 base, with 10 bases spanning the gap.

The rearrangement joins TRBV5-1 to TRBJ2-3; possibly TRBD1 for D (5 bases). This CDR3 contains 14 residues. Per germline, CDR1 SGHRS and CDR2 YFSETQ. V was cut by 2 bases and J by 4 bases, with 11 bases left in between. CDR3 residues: CASSFGQGSDTQYF. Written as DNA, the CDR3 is TGCGCCAGCAGCTTTGGGCAGGGCTCAGATACGCAGTATTTT.

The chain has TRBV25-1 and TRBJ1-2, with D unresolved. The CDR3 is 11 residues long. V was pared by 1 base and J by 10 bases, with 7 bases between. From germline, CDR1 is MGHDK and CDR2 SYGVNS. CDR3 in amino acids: CASSEWDYYTF. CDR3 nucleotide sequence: TGTGCCAGCAGTGAATGGGATTACTACACCTTC.

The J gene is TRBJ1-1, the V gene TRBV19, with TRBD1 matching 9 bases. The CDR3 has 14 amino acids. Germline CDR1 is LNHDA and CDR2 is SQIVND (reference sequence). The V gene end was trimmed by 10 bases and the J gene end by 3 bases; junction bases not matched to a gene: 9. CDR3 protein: CATTGTGRYTEAFF. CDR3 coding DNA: TGTGCCACCACGGGGACAGGGCGTTACACTGAAGCTTTCTTT.